Listed below are T cell receptor beta chains from one sample, sequenced in a study of PD-1 blockade in classical Hodgkin lymphoma. TCRdb keeps only in-frame clones here, not all; method: immunoSEQ multiplex PCR. The top ten hold 7.5% to 10% of the sample, which has some 150,000 clones, about 81% seen once. The material sequenced was peripheral blood mononuclear cells (PBMCs), taken before the second cycle of nivolumab. These receptors all stem from a human donor with classical Hodgkin lymphoma. The CDR3 runs from the conserved cysteine through the conserved F or W. D genes are given only for firm matches. Clone size is given for some rows only: seen once, a few or many times, or a class if the clone is expanded.

clone_size: -
d_call: -
v_call: TRBV18
j_call: TRBJ1-2
cdr3_nt: TGTGCCAGCTCACCACAGCAGGGTGACCCTTATGGCTACACCTTC
cdr3_aa: CASSPQQGDPYGYTF

clone_size: -
d_call: TRBD1
v_call: TRBV10-3
j_call: TRBJ2-7
cdr3_nt: TGTGCCATCAGAGGGACAGGGGACTACGAGCAGTACTTC
cdr3_aa: CAIRGTGDYEQYF

clone_size: -
d_call: TRBD1
v_call: TRBV2
j_call: TRBJ1-6
cdr3_nt: TGTGCCAGGGAGGACAGGGAAGGGTCACCCCTCCACTTT
cdr3_aa: CAREDREGSPLHF

clone_size: -
d_call: -
v_call: TRBV5-3
j_call: TRBJ1-1
cdr3_nt: TGTGCCAGAAGCTTTGAGAGTGAAGCTTTCTTT
cdr3_aa: CARSFESEAFF

clone_size: -
d_call: -
v_call: TRBV19
j_call: TRBJ1-5
cdr3_nt: TGTGCCAGTAGTATCGACAGTGTCGGACCCCAGCATTTT
cdr3_aa: CASSIDSVGPQHF

clone_size: -
d_call: -
v_call: TRBV10-3
j_call: TRBJ2-1
cdr3_nt: TGTGCCATCAGTGAGTCGATTGGGCAGTTCTTC
cdr3_aa: CAISESIGQFF

clone_size: -
d_call: -
v_call: TRBV20-1
j_call: TRBJ2-1
cdr3_nt: TGCAGTGCCCGGGATTACAATGAGCAGTTCTTC
cdr3_aa: CSARDYNEQFF

clone_size: once
d_call: -
v_call: TRBV18
j_call: TRBJ2-7
cdr3_nt: TGTGCCAGCTCACCAAGGGACACCGCCTACGAGCAGTACTTC
cdr3_aa: CASSPRDTAYEQYF

clone_size: -
d_call: TRBD2
v_call: TRBV6-5
j_call: TRBJ2-1
cdr3_nt: TGTGCCAGCAGTTCCCTCCTAGCGGGTGGGTACAATGAGCAGTTCTTC
cdr3_aa: CASSSLLAGGYNEQFF

clone_size: -
d_call: -
v_call: TRBV25-1
j_call: TRBJ1-1
cdr3_nt: TGTGCCAGCATCCCAACGGGGGGTAACACTGAAGCTTTCTTT
cdr3_aa: CASIPTGGNTEAFF

clone_size: -
d_call: -
v_call: TRBV15
j_call: TRBJ2-3
cdr3_nt: TGTGCCACCAGCAGAGATACAGATACGCAGTATTTT
cdr3_aa: CATSRDTDTQYF

clone_size: -
d_call: -
v_call: TRBV7-9
j_call: TRBJ2-1
cdr3_nt: TGTGCCAGCAGCTTAGGGCGGGGCCTCTACAATGAGCAGTTCTTC
cdr3_aa: CASSLGRGLYNEQFF

clone_size: -
d_call: -
v_call: TRBV19
j_call: TRBJ2-4
cdr3_nt: TGTGCCAGTAGCCACAACAGTAGGGCACTAGCCGGGAACATTCAGTACTTC
cdr3_aa: CASSHNSRALAGNIQYF

clone_size: -
d_call: TRBD2
v_call: TRBV7-3
j_call: TRBJ2-3
cdr3_nt: TGTGCCAGCAGCTTACGCCCAGCGGGAGTCCCAGATACGCAGTATTTT
cdr3_aa: CASSLRPAGVPDTQYF

clone_size: -
d_call: -
v_call: TRBV10-3
j_call: TRBJ2-3
cdr3_nt: TGTGCCATCAGTGAGAGCAGGGGCACAGATACGCAGTATTTT
cdr3_aa: CAISESRGTDTQYF

clone_size: -
d_call: TRBD2
v_call: TRBV28
j_call: TRBJ2-7
cdr3_nt: TGTGCCAGCACCGTACCGCGCGCTAGCGGGAGGGTTGAGCAGTACTTC
cdr3_aa: CASTVPRASGRVEQYF

clone_size: -
d_call: TRBD1
v_call: TRBV7-2
j_call: TRBJ1-2
cdr3_nt: TGTGCCAGCAGCTCACCCCCAGGGGGTAGGGCCTTC
cdr3_aa: CASSSPPGGRAF

clone_size: -
d_call: -
v_call: TRBV7-2
j_call: TRBJ2-4
cdr3_nt: TGTGCCAGCAGCCCTGAAGCGGCTTCAGCCAAAAACATTCAGTACTTC
cdr3_aa: CASSPEAASAKNIQYF

clone_size: -
d_call: -
v_call: TRBV6-5
j_call: TRBJ1-6
cdr3_nt: TGTGCCAGCAGTCCTTTCCCGGGACCGGATTCACCCCTCCACTTT
cdr3_aa: CASSPFPGPDSPLHF

clone_size: -
d_call: TRBD2
v_call: TRBV5-4
j_call: TRBJ2-5
cdr3_nt: TGTGCCAGCAGCTCGGGGACTAGCGGGGGGGTGTTGGAGACCCAGTACTTC
cdr3_aa: CASSSGTSGGVLETQYF

clone_size: -
d_call: -
v_call: TRBV6-6
j_call: TRBJ1-2
cdr3_nt: TGTGCCAGCACTCACGAATTGGCGGGGAGTGACTACACCTTC
cdr3_aa: CASTHELAGSDYTF

clone_size: -
d_call: TRBD1
v_call: TRBV6-6
j_call: TRBJ2-1
cdr3_nt: TGTGCCAGCAGTTTGACAGGGGTCTACAATGAGCAGTTCTTC
cdr3_aa: CASSLTGVYNEQFF

clone_size: -
d_call: -
v_call: TRBV27
j_call: TRBJ2-5
cdr3_nt: TGTGCCAGCAGTTATACCAGGTACCAAGAGACCCAGTACTTC
cdr3_aa: CASSYTRYQETQYF

clone_size: -
d_call: TRBD1
v_call: TRBV15
j_call: TRBJ2-4
cdr3_nt: TGTGCCACCAGCAGAGAGGGCAGGGGGACGCTAGGGAACATTCAGTACTTC
cdr3_aa: CATSREGRGTLGNIQYF

clone_size: -
d_call: -
v_call: TRBV6-1
j_call: TRBJ1-5
cdr3_nt: TGTGCCAGCAGTGACCGGGACATTCTTCAGCCCCAGCATTTT
cdr3_aa: CASSDRDILQPQHF

clone_size: -
d_call: -
v_call: TRBV28
j_call: TRBJ2-3
cdr3_nt: TGTGCCAGCAGTCGCAGGGACCGAGACACAGATACGCAGTATTTT
cdr3_aa: CASSRRDRDTDTQYF

clone_size: -
d_call: -
v_call: TRBV5-4
j_call: TRBJ1-3
cdr3_nt: TGTGCCAGCAGCTCAGACATTACGGACACCATATATTTT
cdr3_aa: CASSSDITDTIYF

clone_size: -
d_call: -
v_call: TRBV7-2
j_call: TRBJ2-7
cdr3_nt: TGTGCCAGCAGCTTAGCGTACCGGTACGAGCAGTACTTC
cdr3_aa: CASSLAYRYEQYF

clone_size: -
d_call: TRBD1
v_call: TRBV9
j_call: TRBJ1-2
cdr3_nt: TGTGCCAGCAGCGTAGTCACAGGGGCCCCGTTTGGGTTC
cdr3_aa: CASSVVTGAPFGF

clone_size: -
d_call: -
v_call: TRBV7-3
j_call: TRBJ2-3
cdr3_nt: TGTGCCAGCAGCCTGGATCAGAATACGCAGTATTTT
cdr3_aa: CASSLDQNTQYF

clone_size: -
d_call: -
v_call: TRBV9
j_call: TRBJ2-3
cdr3_nt: TGTGCCAGCAGCGTGGAAGGTACAGATACGCAGTATTTT
cdr3_aa: CASSVEGTDTQYF

clone_size: -
d_call: -
v_call: TRBV6-1
j_call: TRBJ2-2
cdr3_nt: TGTGCCGTCCAACCGACACTTCACACCGGGGAGCTGTTTTTT
cdr3_aa: CAVQPTLHTGELFF